This T cell receptor (beta chain) was captured in a study of blood T cell repertoires in COVID-19. Germline V gene lookup returns CDR1 KGHDR and CDR2 SFDVKD. Trimming cost V 3 bases and J 8 bases; bases outside gene matches: 5. CDR3 size: 14 residues. Using immunoSEQ multiplex PCR, the repertoire was profiled, and TCRdb retains in-frame clones only, with some absent. Here the sample spans 40,000 to 50,000 clones, under 90% being singletons. The source is a man in his fifties or sixties with active COVID-19. The sequenced sample consisted of peripheral blood. The V call is TRBV24-1, the J call TRBJ1-2; 10 nucleotides line up with TRBD1. CDR3 nucleotides: TGTGCCACCAGTGATCTTGACAGGGGGCACGGCTACACCTTC. Protein sequence: CATSDLDRGHGYTF.